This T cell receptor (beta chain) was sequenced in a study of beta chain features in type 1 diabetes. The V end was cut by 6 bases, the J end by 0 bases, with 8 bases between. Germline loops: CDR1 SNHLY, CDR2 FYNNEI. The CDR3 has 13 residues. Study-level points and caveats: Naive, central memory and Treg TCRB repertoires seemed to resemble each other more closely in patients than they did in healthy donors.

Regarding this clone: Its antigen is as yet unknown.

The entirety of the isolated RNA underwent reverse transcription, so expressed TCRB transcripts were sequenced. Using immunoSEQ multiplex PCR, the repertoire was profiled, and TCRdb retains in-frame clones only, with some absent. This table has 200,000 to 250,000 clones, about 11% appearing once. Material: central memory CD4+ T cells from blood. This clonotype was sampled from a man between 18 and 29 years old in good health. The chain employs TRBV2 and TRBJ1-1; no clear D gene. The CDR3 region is CASRVEMNTEAFF. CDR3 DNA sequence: TGTGCCAGCAGGGTCGAGATGAACACTGAAGCTTTCTTT.